This T cell receptor (beta chain) was sequenced in a study of beta chain features in type 1 diabetes. Study-level background: Healthy donors, compared against patients, showed similar age, gender and cell yields. Study-wide points: Still unanswered here is whether HLA type influences TCRB rearrangement. All four CD4+ subsets of Type 1 diabetes patients contained TCRB CDR3s that were moderately but significantly shorter.

Without exception, sorted populations had purity beyond 95%. TCRB transcripts that were expressed got sequenced, as all of the isolated RNA had been reverse transcribed. Measured with immunoSEQ multiplex PCR; TCRdb has only the in-frame clones, and not every one. This sample yields some 26,000 clones, of which roughly 70% are seen a single time; around 1.1% belongs to the top ten. On this clone itself: The antigen is undetermined.

The CDR3 is made up of 11 amino acids. V was shortened by 5 bases and J by 3 bases, with 5 bases between the two germline ends. Germline CDR1 is SNHLY and CDR2 is FYNNEI. Sequences were obtained from stem cell memory CD4+ T cells from blood. The V gene is TRBV2, the J gene TRBJ2-7, with a tentative D call TRBD2 (5 bases). This receptor was obtained from a woman in her forties with type 1 diabetes. CDR3 protein: CASSRGYEQYF. In nucleotides, the CDR3 is TGTGCCAGCAGTCGGGGCTACGAGCAGTACTTC. The entire variable domain, with the rest obtained from reference TRBV2 and TRBJ2-7, is as follows: EPEVTQTPSHQVTQMGQEVILRCVPISNHLYFYWYRQILGQKVEFLVSFYNNEISEKSEIFDDQFSVERPDGSNFTLKIRSTKLEDSAMYFCASSRGYEQYFGPGTRLTVT.